The 5 T cell receptor beta chains below come from one sample, sequenced in a study of blood T cell repertoires in COVID-19. Some clones are missing from TCRdb's copy, which holds only in-frame ones; the method was immunoSEQ multiplex PCR. The table includes roughly 53,000 clones, around 87% detected once. The sample comprised peripheral blood. The receptors were gathered from a woman of 80 years or more with COVID-19, enrolled during active disease.

Concerning this clone itself: This same CDR3 is encoded by further DNA sequences in the sample. This sequence joins TRBV7-9 and TRBJ2-1; TRBD1 matches 8 bases. The CDR3 has 14 amino acids. Trimming took 6 bases from V and 3 from J; bases not matched to a gene: 4. CDR1 SEHNR and CDR2 FQNEAQ come from the germline V gene (reference sequence). DNA of the CDR3: TGTGCCAGCAGTAGACAGGGGTACTACAATGAGCAGTTCTTC. Amino acid sequence: CASSRQGYYNEQFF.

This clone has only one observation. The chain recombines TRBV3-1 (or the pseudogene TRBV3-2) with TRBJ2-3; D unresolved. The V gene lost 0 bases and the J gene lost 1 base, with 8 bases spanning the gap. Germline V CDR1 and CDR2: LGHDT, YNNKEL (reference sequence). The CDR3 is 15 residues long. CDR3 bases: TGTGCCAGCAGCCAAGATAGCTTACGCACAGATACGCAGTATTTT. Residues: CASSQDSLRTDTQYF.

The CDR3 bases are TGCGCCAGCAGCCAAGAGAGGAATACCTACGAGCAGTACTTC. Amino acids: CASSQERNTYEQYF. This rearrangement joins TRBV4-1 to TRBJ2-7; D unresolved. V shed 0 bases and J shed 2 bases, with 8 bases lying between them. This CDR3 has 14 residues. Germline V gene data show CDR1 as MGHRA and CDR2 as YSYEKL.

This chain links TRBV10-3 with TRBJ2-3; maybe TRBD2 (6 bases). Germline-derived CDR1 and CDR2 are ENHRY and SYGVKD. Trimming cost V 6 bases and J 2 bases, with 12 bases left between them. CDR3 length: 14 residues. DNA for the CDR3: TGTGCCATCAGCGTCGGGACTTTCACAGATACGCAGTATTTT. It encodes CAISVGTFTDTQYF.

The chain's CDR3 is CASSETLGSEQFF. In DNA, the CDR3 is TGTGCCAGCAGTGAAACCCTAGGTAGTGAGCAGTTCTTC. The chain combines TRBV2 with TRBJ2-1, with D hard to call. This CDR3 contains 13 residues. V was clipped by 2 bases and J by 9 bases, with 11 bases between them. The germline V gene encodes CDR1 SNHLY and CDR2 FYNNEI.